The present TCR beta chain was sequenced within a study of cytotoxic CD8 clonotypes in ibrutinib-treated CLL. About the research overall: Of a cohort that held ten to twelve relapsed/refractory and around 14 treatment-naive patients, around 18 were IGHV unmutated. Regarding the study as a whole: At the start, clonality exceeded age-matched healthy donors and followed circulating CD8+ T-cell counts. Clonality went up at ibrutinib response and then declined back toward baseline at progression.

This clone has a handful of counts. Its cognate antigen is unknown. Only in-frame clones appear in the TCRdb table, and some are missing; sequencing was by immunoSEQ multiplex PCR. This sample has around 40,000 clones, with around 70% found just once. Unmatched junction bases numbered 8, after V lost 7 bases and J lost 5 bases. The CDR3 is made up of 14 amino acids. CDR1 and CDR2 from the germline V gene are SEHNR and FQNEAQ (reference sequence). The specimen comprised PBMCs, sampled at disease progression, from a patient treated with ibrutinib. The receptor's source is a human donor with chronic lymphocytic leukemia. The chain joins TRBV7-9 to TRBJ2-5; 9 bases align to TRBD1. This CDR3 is CASTDRGSFETQYF. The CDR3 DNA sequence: TGTGCCAGCACGGACAGGGGTTCGTTCGAGACCCAGTACTTC.